The clone carrying this T cell receptor beta chain was counted a few times. Only in-frame clones appear in the TCRdb table, and some are missing; sequencing was by immunoSEQ multiplex PCR. In the table there are around 150,000 clones, around 81% of which are singletons. This entry belongs to a study of blood T cell repertoires in COVID-19. Study-level background: T cells, B-cell-depleted T cells, or PBMCs provided the cDNA or gDNA that served as material.

Germline lookup yields CDR1 SGHTA and CDR2 FQGNSA. V lost 4 bases and J lost 7; bases outside the gene matches: 4. The CDR3 runs 15 residues. This sequence joins TRBV7-2 and TRBJ2-7; TRBD2 agrees at 16 bases. The sequence was collected from a woman aged 55-70 years with active or convalescent COVID-19. Specimen: peripheral blood. The CDR3 DNA is TGTGCCAGCAGCTCCGGGACTAGCGGGAGGGGAGAGCAGTACTTC. Protein product: CASSSGTSGRGEQYF.